These 10 T cell receptor beta chains share one sample of origin, sequenced in a study of OX40 agonist ivuxolimab in advanced cancers. The method was immunoSEQ multiplex PCR; TCRdb's version includes in-frame clones alone and lacks a portion of them. The sample has some 11,000 clones; approximately 90% are singletons. This specimen consisted of CD4+ or CD8+ T cells sorted from blood, obtained in a trial of the OX40 agonist ivuxolimab. The receptors were sampled from an adult with an advanced solid tumor such as melanoma, head and neck, liver or kidney cancer.

This chain links TRBV18 with TRBJ2-1; tentative D call: TRBD1 (6 bases). The CDR3 totals 15 residues. Trimming cost V 2 bases and J 8 bases, with 16 bases left between them. Looked up from germline, CDR1 is KGHSH and CDR2 is LQKENI. CDR3 nucleotides: TGTGCCAGCTCACCATTGGAGACAGGTGGTGATGAGCAGTTCTTC. It translates to CASSPLETGGDEQFF.

This clone was counted a few times. The chain employs TRBV5-6 and TRBJ2-7; D possibly corresponds to TRBD1 (6 bases). V lost 0 bases and J lost 2, with 12 bases in between. Per germline, CDR1 SGHDT and CDR2 YYEEEE. This CDR3 has 15 residues. The CDR3 loop is CASSLERGYTYEQYF. CDR3 nucleotides: TGTGCCAGCAGCTTGGAAAGGGGGTATACCTACGAGCAGTACTTC.

The chain couples TRBV7-3 to TRBJ2-1; TRBD2 matches 7 bases. Germline lookup yields CDR1 SGHTA and CDR2 FQGTGA. This CDR3 is 15 amino acids long. J gave up 7 bases and V 2 bases, and 8 bases lay outside the gene matches. CDR3 sequence reads: CASSLEGRAGNEQFF. The DNA of the CDR3 is TGTGCCAGCAGCTTAGAAGGTCGAGCGGGAAATGAGCAGTTCTTC.

This chain uses TRBV7-3 with TRBJ2-1; 11 nucleotides align to TRBD2. Trimming at V came to 4 bases and at J to 9 bases, leaving 5 bases not matched to a gene. Germline V CDR1 and CDR2: SGHTA, FQGTGA. The CDR3 loop spans 14 amino acids. The CDR3 loop is CASSSTSGMVEQFF. CDR3 coding DNA: TGTGCCAGCAGCTCGACTAGCGGGATGGTTGAGCAGTTCTTC.

The chain joins TRBV21-1 to TRBJ2-1. TRBV21-1 is a known pseudogene. The CDR3 sequence is 13 residues long. As DNA, the CDR3 is TGTGCCAGCAGCAAAGCTGAAGACAATGAGCAGTTCTTC. Encoded protein: CASSKAEDNEQFF.

The chain recombines TRBV7-3 with TRBJ2-7, with D unclear. The CDR3 spans 14 residues. In germline, CDR1 is SGHTA, CDR2 FQGTGA. V shed 3 bases and J shed 3 bases, with 12 bases lying between them. CDR3 sequence (DNA): TGTGCCAGCAGCTTTGGTGGGAACCTCTACGAGCAGTACTTC. This translates into CASSFGGNLYEQYF.

This rearrangement joins TRBV4-3 to TRBJ2-7, with 9 bases that match TRBD1. CDR1 is LGHNA and CDR2 is YSLEER in the germline V gene. The CDR3 length is 16 residues. J was trimmed by 4 bases and V by 0 bases; bases with no gene match: 7. CDR3 DNA sequence: TGCGCCAGCAGCCAAGATATCGGGACAGGGAGATACGAGCAGTACTTC. It is translated as CASSQDIGTGRYEQYF.

This clone has just a few counts. This chain connects TRBV23-1 to TRBJ2-6; TRBD2 might be the D (5 bases). TRBV23-1 is an ORF, and what it does is uncertain. The CDR3 loop spans 19 amino acids. V was shortened by 2 bases and J by 0 bases, with 17 bases between the two germline ends. CDR3 sequence (DNA): TGCGCCAGCAGTCAACCGGGGTCTTGTGGCTCCTCTGGGGCCAACGTCCTGACTTTC. Protein sequence: CASSQPGSCGSSGANVLTF.

This clone was recorded once. This sequence joins TRBV27 and TRBJ2-3; weak D call: TRBD2 (5 bases). Trimming removed 2 bases at V and 5 bases at J, with 5 bases between. The germline V gene has CDR1 MNHEY and CDR2 SMNVEV (reference sequence). The CDR3 is 12 amino acids. The CDR3 DNA reads as TGTGCCAGCAGTTTAGAGGGAGATACGCAGTATTTT. Residues: CASSLEGDTQYF.

The chain recombines TRBV7-6 with TRBJ1-1; D is ambiguous. Trimming removed 1 base from V and 3 bases from J, with 9 bases in between. Germline V lookup: CDR1 SGHVS, CDR2 FNYEAQ. This CDR3 is built from 14 residues. The CDR3 DNA follows: TGTGCCAGCAGCTTAGGGGTCTTGGACACTGAAGCTTTCTTT. This codes for CASSLGVLDTEAFF.